This record looks at one T cell receptor (beta chain) sequence and its context. The repertoire was sequenced with immunoSEQ multiplex PCR; TCRdb's copy has only in-frame clones and lacks some. The top ten clones hold 2.2% of a sample with some 60,000 clones, 90% of them seen once. These data originate in a study of T cell changes during pregnancy in multiple sclerosis. CDR1 MGHRA and CDR2 YSYEKL come from the germline V gene. The V gene end was trimmed by 5 bases and the J gene end by 0 bases; junction bases not matched to a gene: 8. The CDR3 totals 16 residues. The sequences come from peripheral blood, collected in the first trimester of pregnancy. The clonotype comes from a female donor in good health, enrolled as a control in a pregnancy study. The chain carries TRBV4-1 and TRBJ1-1, with 8 bases fitting TRBD1. CDR3 residues: CASSTRQGPMNTEAFF. As DNA, the CDR3 is TGCGCCAGCAGCACCCGACAGGGGCCCATGAACACTGAAGCTTTCTTT.